These 5 T cell receptor beta chains were all obtained from the same sample, sequenced in a study of cytomegalovirus exposure and HLA in healthy donors. PCR amplification relied on 60 Vbeta primers (plus 13 Jbeta primers). Libraries were prepared by immunoSEQ multiplex PCR; TCRdb keeps only in-frame clonotypes and omits some of them. The sample includes fewer than 85,000 clones, 72% of them seen just once. Specimen: PBMCs. The receptors were gathered from a woman aged 40-49 years in good health and CMV-seropositive.

This sequence joins TRBV5-4 and TRBJ2-2, with D unresolved. This CDR3 comprises 14 residues. Germline V gene sequence: CDR1 SGHNT, CDR2 YYREEE (reference sequence). V lost 3 bases, J lost 7 bases, and 13 bases lay in between. DNA of the CDR3: TGTGCCAGCAGCTCTCCCCAGGTCTTCGGGGAGCTGTTTTTT. Protein: CASSSPQVFGELFF.

V usage is TRBV2 and J usage is TRBJ1-2; possibly TRBD1 for D (6 bases). This CDR3 contains 15 residues. V lost 6 bases, J lost 6 bases, and 20 bases lay in between. CDR1 and CDR2 (germline): SNHLY, FYNNEI. CDR3 sequence (DNA): TGTGCCAGCAGGGCCTACAGGGACGGTAATGATGGCTACACCTTC. Its translation: CASRAYRDGNDGYTF. The full variable domain, its missing parts supplied by reference TRBV2 and TRBJ1-2, is EPEVTQTPSHQVTQMGQEVILRCVPISNHLYFYWYRQILGQKVEFLVSFYNNEISEKSEIFDDQFSVERPDGSNFTLKIRSTKLEDSAMYFCASRAYRDGNDGYTFGSGTRLTVV.

The rearrangement uses TRBV7-9 and TRBJ2-3, with 7 bases aligning to TRBD2. This CDR3 comprises 13 residues. Trimming took 5 bases from V and 1 from J; bases not matched to a gene: 0. Germline CDR1 and CDR2: SEHNR and FQNEAQ (reference sequence). CDR3 loop: CASSRGGTDTQYF. The CDR3 DNA reads as TGTGCCAGCAGCCGGGGGGGCACAGATACGCAGTATTTT.

The genes are TRBV7-9 and TRBJ1-3; 7 bases are a match to TRBD1. This CDR3 spans 14 amino acids. In germline, CDR1 is SEHNR, CDR2 FQNEAQ (reference sequence). V shed 5 bases, J shed 0 bases, and the junction held 1 base outside the gene matches. The CDR3, as DNA: TGTGCCAGCAGCCGGGACAGCTCTGGAAACACCATATATTTT. Residues: CASSRDSSGNTIYF.

The V call is TRBV6-1, the J call TRBJ1-6; 7 bases align to TRBD1. The V gene's germline CDR1 is MNHNS and CDR2 SASEGT. Trimming cost V 4 bases and J 3 bases; bases outside gene matches: 9. This CDR3 comprises 17 residues. CDR3: CASSAPGGQIYNSPLHF. CDR3 sequence (DNA): TGTGCCAGCAGTGCCCCAGGGGGGCAGATCTATAATTCACCCCTCCACTTT.